The rows below give T cell receptor beta chains drawn from one sample of a study of chemoradiotherapy in HPV16-positive cancers. Data came from immunoSEQ multiplex PCR; TCRdb stores just in-frame clones and leaves some out. This table holds some 14,000 clones, around four fifths found once. This specimen was taken from a patient who underwent chemoradiotherapy. The receptors were sampled from a human donor with HPV-associated anogenital cancer. Both conserved end residues are part of each CDR3. The D gene is left open where the match is weak. Some rows mark clone size as missing; the rest say once, few, many or name a class of expanded clone.

D gene: .
V gene: TRBV2
J gene: TRBJ2-3
clone size: .
CDR3 protein: CASTRQPRADTQYF
CDR3 DNA: TGTGCCAGCACAAGACAGCCTCGCGCAGATACGCAGTATTTT

D gene: .
V gene: TRBV6-1
J gene: TRBJ2-7
clone size: few
CDR3 protein: CASSALTDYYEQYF
CDR3 DNA: TGTGCCAGCAGTGCCTTGACAGACTACTACGAGCAGTACTTC

D gene: TRBD2
V gene: TRBV5-4
J gene: TRBJ2-7
clone size: .
CDR3 protein: CASTPLGGGLNEQYF
CDR3 DNA: TGTGCCAGCACCCCGCTAGGCGGGGGGCTTAACGAGCAGTACTTC

D gene: .
V gene: TRBV19
J gene: TRBJ2-3
clone size: .
CDR3 protein: CASSSLLGLLTQYF
CDR3 DNA: TGTGCCAGTAGTAGCCTCCTCGGGCTCCTTACGCAGTATTTT

D gene: TRBD2
V gene: TRBV5-4
J gene: TRBJ2-3
clone size: .
CDR3 protein: CASSPPSSGGTDTQYF
CDR3 DNA: TGTGCCAGCAGCCCTCCCTCTAGCGGGGGGACAGATACGCAGTATTTT

D gene: .
V gene: TRBV4-2
J gene: TRBJ2-3
clone size: .
CDR3 protein: CASSQDSRSGDTQYF
CDR3 DNA: TGTGCCAGCAGCCAAGATAGCCGTAGTGGGGATACGCAGTATTTT

D gene: .
V gene: TRBV19
J gene: TRBJ2-7
clone size: .
CDR3 protein: CASSISAGSSYEQYF
CDR3 DNA: TGTGCCAGTAGTATATCCGCGGGGAGCTCCTACGAGCAGTACTTC

D gene: .
V gene: TRBV7-2
J gene: TRBJ1-2
clone size: few
CDR3 protein: CASSSDTRGALGYTF
CDR3 DNA: TGTGCCAGCAGCTCGGACACCCGGGGAGCCCTAGGCTACACCTTC

D gene: .
V gene: TRBV7-9
J gene: TRBJ2-1
clone size: .
CDR3 protein: CASSPHPHSRDYNEQFF
CDR3 DNA: TGTGCCAGCAGCCCCCACCCTCACTCTCGAGACTACAATGAGCAGTTCTTC

D gene: TRBD1
V gene: TRBV5-4
J gene: TRBJ2-2
clone size: .
CDR3 protein: CASSLRDRGNTGELFF
CDR3 DNA: TGTGCCAGCAGCTTAAGGGACAGGGGAAACACCGGGGAGCTGTTTTTT

D gene: .
V gene: TRBV4-3
J gene: TRBJ1-4
clone size: .
CDR3 protein: CASSQDSPDGKLFF
CDR3 DNA: TGCGCCAGCAGCCAAGATAGCCCGGACGGAAAACTGTTTTTT

D gene: .
V gene: TRBV4-2
J gene: TRBJ1-5
clone size: few
CDR3 protein: CASSQSGRTNQPQHF
CDR3 DNA: TGTGCCAGCAGCCAATCGGGACGGACTAATCAGCCCCAGCATTTT

D gene: .
V gene: TRBV6-5
J gene: TRBJ1-1
clone size: .
CDR3 protein: CASIENTEAFF
CDR3 DNA: TGTGCCAGCATTGAGAACACTGAAGCTTTCTTT

D gene: .
V gene: TRBV28
J gene: TRBJ1-1
clone size: few
CDR3 protein: CASSPRPGPEAFF
CDR3 DNA: TGTGCCAGCAGTCCTCGGCCGGGGCCCGAAGCTTTCTTT

D gene: .
V gene: TRBV7-2
J gene: TRBJ1-1
clone size: .
CDR3 protein: CASSLTMDGANTEAFF
CDR3 DNA: TGTGCCAGCAGCTTAACCATGGACGGAGCGAACACTGAAGCTTTCTTT

D gene: TRBD1
V gene: TRBV5-8
J gene: TRBJ2-5
clone size: .
CDR3 protein: CASTRNRGPQETQYF
CDR3 DNA: TGTGCCAGCACCCGTAACAGGGGACCCCAAGAGACCCAGTACTTC

D gene: TRBD1
V gene: TRBV5-1
J gene: TRBJ2-5
clone size: .
CDR3 protein: CASSLEGAQETQYF
CDR3 DNA: TGCGCCAGCAGCTTGGAGGGGGCACAAGAGACCCAGTACTTC

D gene: .
V gene: TRBV18
J gene: TRBJ2-3
clone size: once
CDR3 protein: CASSSRQVDTQYF
CDR3 DNA: TGTGCCAGCTCATCGCGACAGGTGGATACGCAGTATTTT

D gene: TRBD1
V gene: TRBV7-6
J gene: TRBJ2-2
clone size: few
CDR3 protein: CASSGDRRNTGELFF
CDR3 DNA: TGTGCCAGCAGCGGGGACAGGAGGAACACCGGGGAGCTGTTTTTT

D gene: .
V gene: TRBV5-1
J gene: TRBJ1-1
clone size: .
CDR3 protein: CASSSQWGFNTEAFF
CDR3 DNA: TGCGCCAGCAGCTCCCAGTGGGGATTTAACACTGAAGCTTTCTTT

D gene: .
V gene: TRBV6-4
J gene: TRBJ1-4
clone size: .
CDR3 protein: CASSRVFNEKLFF
CDR3 DNA: TGTGCCAGCAGTAGAGTTTTTAATGAAAAACTGTTTTTT

D gene: .
V gene: TRBV5-4
J gene: TRBJ2-3
clone size: .
CDR3 protein: CASSLYRADTQYF
CDR3 DNA: TGTGCCAGCAGCTTGTACAGGGCAGATACGCAGTATTTT

D gene: .
V gene: TRBV28
J gene: TRBJ1-4
clone size: .
CDR3 protein: CASRRANLEGEKLFF
CDR3 DNA: TGTGCCAGCAGGAGGGCGAACTTAGAAGGTGAAAAACTGTTTTTT

D gene: .
V gene: TRBV7-2
J gene: TRBJ1-3
clone size: .
CDR3 protein: CASSLQGPGGNTIYF
CDR3 DNA: TGTGCCAGCAGCTTACAGGGTCCCGGCGGAAACACCATATATTTT

D gene: .
V gene: TRBV28
J gene: TRBJ1-5
clone size: .
CDR3 protein: CASKGFSNQPQHF
CDR3 DNA: TGTGCCAGCAAAGGATTTAGCAATCAGCCCCAGCATTTT

D gene: TRBD2
V gene: TRBV10-3
J gene: TRBJ2-3
clone size: .
CDR3 protein: CAISTSGGYRDTQYF
CDR3 DNA: TGTGCCATCAGTACTAGCGGGGGGTATAGAGATACGCAGTATTTT

D gene: TRBD2
V gene: TRBV19
J gene: TRBJ2-1
clone size: .
CDR3 protein: CASSFGLATYNEQFF
CDR3 DNA: TGTGCCAGTAGTTTCGGACTAGCGACTTACAATGAGCAGTTCTTC

D gene: TRBD1
V gene: TRBV29-1
J gene: TRBJ2-7
clone size: .
CDR3 protein: CSVESQTGREQYF
CDR3 DNA: TGCAGCGTTGAATCCCAGACAGGGCGCGAGCAGTACTTC

D gene: TRBD1
V gene: TRBV13
J gene: TRBJ2-4
clone size: .
CDR3 protein: CASSPRTGGLAKNIQYF
CDR3 DNA: TGTGCCAGCAGTCCTAGGACAGGGGGCCTCGCCAAAAACATTCAGTACTTC

D gene: .
V gene: TRBV7-3
J gene: TRBJ2-7
clone size: .
CDR3 protein: CASSLRPGAPSHEQYF
CDR3 DNA: TGTGCCAGCAGCTTAAGGCCGGGGGCACCGTCCCACGAGCAGTACTTC

D gene: TRBD1
V gene: TRBV7-7
J gene: TRBJ2-7
clone size: .
CDR3 protein: CASSLGTGSYEQYF
CDR3 DNA: TGTGCTAGCAGCTTAGGGACAGGCTCCTACGAGCAGTACTTC

D gene: .
V gene: TRBV5-4
J gene: TRBJ2-2
clone size: .
CDR3 protein: CASSWFTGELFF
CDR3 DNA: TGTGCCAGCAGCTGGTTCACCGGGGAGCTGTTTTTT

D gene: TRBD2
V gene: TRBV9
J gene: TRBJ2-7
clone size: .
CDR3 protein: CASSVDIAGGLYEQYF
CDR3 DNA: TGTGCCAGCAGCGTAGATATAGCGGGGGGCCTCTACGAGCAGTACTTC

D gene: TRBD1
V gene: TRBV4-2
J gene: TRBJ1-2
clone size: .
CDR3 protein: CASSQDDRGPIWDGYTF
CDR3 DNA: TGTGCCAGCAGCCAGGACGACAGGGGGCCTATTTGGGATGGCTACACCTTC

D gene: .
V gene: TRBV5-4
J gene: TRBJ1-1
clone size: .
CDR3 protein: CASSFGVTRGTEAFF
CDR3 DNA: TGTGCCAGCAGCTTCGGAGTGACCCGGGGCACTGAAGCTTTCTTT

D gene: .
V gene: TRBV10-3
J gene: TRBJ1-6
clone size: .
CDR3 protein: CAISEGMSLHF
CDR3 DNA: TGTGCCATCAGTGAGGGTATGTCCCTCCACTTT

D gene: .
V gene: TRBV10-2
J gene: TRBJ1-2
clone size: .
CDR3 protein: CASRGTAFSGGYTF
CDR3 DNA: TGCGCCAGCAGGGGGACGGCATTTTCAGGGGGCTACACCTTC

D gene: .
V gene: TRBV7-2
J gene: TRBJ2-1
clone size: .
CDR3 protein: CASSLPRGGPNPNEQFF
CDR3 DNA: TGTGCCAGCAGTCTCCCCAGGGGCGGCCCGAATCCCAATGAGCAGTTCTTC

D gene: TRBD1
V gene: TRBV2
J gene: TRBJ1-6
clone size: .
CDR3 protein: CASSGRSNRGGSPLHF
CDR3 DNA: TGTGCCAGCAGTGGTAGATCGAACAGGGGTGGCTCACCCCTCCACTTT

D gene: TRBD1
V gene: TRBV4-3
J gene: TRBJ2-2
clone size: few
CDR3 protein: CASSQGDRNTGELFF
CDR3 DNA: TGCGCCAGCAGCCAAGGGGACAGAAACACCGGGGAGCTGTTTTTT

D gene: TRBD2
V gene: TRBV13
J gene: TRBJ2-7
clone size: .
CDR3 protein: CASSLRPGGYEQYF
CDR3 DNA: TGTGCCAGCAGCTTACGACCGGGGGGCTACGAGCAGTACTTC

D gene: TRBD1
V gene: TRBV28
J gene: TRBJ1-1
clone size: .
CDR3 protein: CASSKGTASMNTEAFF
CDR3 DNA: TGTGCCAGCAGCAAGGGGACAGCTAGTATGAACACTGAAGCTTTCTTT

D gene: TRBD1
V gene: TRBV27
J gene: TRBJ1-2
clone size: .
CDR3 protein: CASSLAGTGYGYTF
CDR3 DNA: TGTGCCAGCAGTTTAGCCGGGACAGGCTATGGCTACACCTTC

D gene: .
V gene: TRBV11-1
J gene: TRBJ1-1
clone size: once
CDR3 protein: CASRPSSLNTEAFF
CDR3 DNA: TGTGCCAGCAGACCCTCCTCACTGAACACTGAAGCTTTCTTT

D gene: TRBD2
V gene: TRBV19
J gene: TRBJ2-2
clone size: .
CDR3 protein: CASNAGDLVLGWDTGELFF
CDR3 DNA: TGTGCCAGTAACGCGGGGGACTTGGTCTTAGGGTGGGACACCGGGGAGCTGTTTTTT

D gene: .
V gene: TRBV5-8
J gene: TRBJ1-1
clone size: .
CDR3 protein: CASSLRNRLEAFF
CDR3 DNA: TGTGCCAGCAGCTTACGTAATCGGCTCGAGGCTTTCTTT

D gene: TRBD2
V gene: TRBV11-3
J gene: TRBJ2-1
clone size: .
CDR3 protein: CASSLEASGGAAYNEQFF
CDR3 DNA: TGTGCCAGCAGCTTAGAAGCGAGCGGGGGGGCCGCCTACAATGAGCAGTTCTTC

D gene: .
V gene: TRBV30
J gene: TRBJ2-3
clone size: .
CDR3 protein: CAWSVRARRTDTQYF
CDR3 DNA: TGTGCCTGGAGTGTGAGAGCCCGGAGGACAGATACGCAGTATTTT

D gene: .
V gene: TRBV10-3
J gene: TRBJ2-1
clone size: .
CDR3 protein: CAIHNEQFF
CDR3 DNA: TGTGCCATCCACAATGAGCAGTTCTTC

D gene: .
V gene: TRBV7-9
J gene: TRBJ1-1
clone size: .
CDR3 protein: CASSSQVNTEAFF
CDR3 DNA: TGTGCCAGCAGCTCTCAAGTGAACACTGAAGCTTTCTTT

D gene: .
V gene: TRBV5-1
J gene: TRBJ2-5
clone size: .
CDR3 protein: CASSLAYGEETQYF
CDR3 DNA: TGCGCCAGCAGCTTGGCCTACGGCGAAGAGACCCAGTACTTC

D gene: TRBD2
V gene: TRBV7-2
J gene: TRBJ2-1
clone size: .
CDR3 protein: CASSLSGTRNNEQFF
CDR3 DNA: TGTGCCAGCAGCTTGAGCGGGACTAGAAACAATGAGCAGTTCTTC

D gene: TRBD1
V gene: TRBV7-3
J gene: TRBJ2-2
clone size: .
CDR3 protein: CASSPGTGQKTGELFF
CDR3 DNA: TGTGCCAGCAGCCCGGGGACAGGGCAGAAGACCGGGGAGCTGTTTTTT

D gene: .
V gene: TRBV13
J gene: TRBJ1-2
clone size: .
CDR3 protein: CASSLRTNYGYTF
CDR3 DNA: TGTGCCAGCAGCTTAAGGACTAACTATGGCTACACCTTC

D gene: TRBD1
V gene: TRBV7-9
J gene: TRBJ2-7
clone size: few
CDR3 protein: CAHDRVEKPYEQYF
CDR3 DNA: TGTGCCCACGACAGGGTCGAAAAGCCCTACGAGCAGTACTTC

D gene: .
V gene: TRBV14
J gene: TRBJ2-7
clone size: few
CDR3 protein: CASSRTVSWKGTYEQYF
CDR3 DNA: TGTGCCAGCAGCCGGACAGTATCTTGGAAGGGAACCTACGAGCAGTACTTC

D gene: .
V gene: TRBV7-2
J gene: TRBJ1-2
clone size: few
CDR3 protein: CASSSTGTPYYGYTF
CDR3 DNA: TGTGCCAGCAGCTCCACCGGGACACCTTACTATGGCTACACCTTC